These T cell receptor beta chains were read from a single sample in a study of a mutant IDH1 vaccine in newly diagnosed glioma. Profiled with immunoSEQ multiplex PCR; TCRdb holds only in-frame clones, not every one. This sample has 75,000 to 95,000 clones, with just under 90% found just once. No antigen is known for these receptors. The source material was PBMCs, sampled from a glioma patient whose treatment included an IDH1 peptide vaccine. Every receptor here comes from a woman aged 45-65 years with glioma. Both conserved end residues are part of each CDR3. Each record gives: CDR3 protein, CDR3 DNA, clone size, V gene, D gene, J gene. D genes are given only for firm matches. Rows give clone size only sometimes, using once, few, many, or a class for an expanded clone.

CASSEPGLGSYEQYF,TGTGCCAGCAGTGAACCGGGACTAGGGTCCTACGAGCAGTACTTC,-,TRBV6-1,TRBD2,TRBJ2-7
CASTPQGAAWNTEAFF,TGTGCCAGCACCCCACAGGGGGCCGCATGGAACACTGAAGCTTTCTTT,-,TRBV5-5,TRBD1,TRBJ1-1
CASRKRELYNEQFF,TGTGCCAGCAGGAAGCGGGAGCTTTACAATGAGCAGTTCTTC,once,TRBV6-5,TRBD2,TRBJ2-1
CASSGLPPGELFF,TGTGCCAGCAGTGGACTTCCCCCCGGGGAGCTGTTTTTT,-,TRBV2,-,TRBJ2-2
CAISEGGARGFSPLHF,TGTGCCATCAGTGAGGGCGGCGCCAGGGGATTTTCACCCCTCCACTTT,-,TRBV10-3,-,TRBJ1-6
CASSFDRGRYNEQFF,TGTGCCAGCAGCTTCGACAGGGGCCGCTACAATGAGCAGTTCTTC,-,TRBV5-4,TRBD1,TRBJ2-1
CARSLVRLAGTYEQYF,TGTGCCAGAAGCTTGGTCCGGCTAGCGGGAACCTACGAGCAGTACTTC,-,TRBV5-3,TRBD2,TRBJ2-7
CASSWEGRMNTEAFF,TGCGCCAGCAGCTGGGAAGGCAGGATGAACACTGAAGCTTTCTTT,-,TRBV5-1,-,TRBJ1-1
CACDSRGAQPQHF,TGTGCCTGTGATAGTCGGGGTGCTCAGCCCCAGCATTTT,-,TRBV30,-,TRBJ1-5
CASGILGDTQYF,TGTGCCAGCGGCATTTTGGGAGATACGCAGTATTTT,-,TRBV2,-,TRBJ2-3
CASRNTPSYEQYF,TGTGCCAGCAGGAACACACCTTCCTACGAGCAGTACTTC,-,TRBV2,-,TRBJ2-7
CASSPPWSGRRTDTQYF,TGTGCCAGCAGTCCACCTTGGAGCGGGAGACGCACAGATACGCAGTATTTT,-,TRBV28,TRBD2,TRBJ2-3
CASSFIGEAFF,TGTGCCAGCAGTTTTATAGGGGAAGCTTTCTTT,-,TRBV28,-,TRBJ1-1
CASSLTPDIPNYGYTF,TGTGCCAGCAGTTTGACCCCCGACATCCCGAACTATGGCTACACCTTC,-,TRBV27,-,TRBJ1-2
CASSASGLASMNTEAFF,TGTGCCAGCAGCGCCTCGGGTCTTGCCTCAATGAACACTGAAGCTTTCTTT,-,TRBV7-9,-,TRBJ1-1
CASSSLIAGASSYEQYF,TGTGCCAGCAGCTCCCTTATAGCGGGGGCGAGCTCCTACGAGCAGTACTTC,-,TRBV5-4,TRBD2,TRBJ2-7
CASSPGLANEQFF,TGTGCCAGCAGCCCGGGACTCGCCAATGAGCAGTTCTTC,-,TRBV11-3,-,TRBJ2-1
CASSPTGTGGNIQYF,TGTGCCAGCAGTCCGACCGGGACAGGGGGAAACATTCAGTACTTC,once,TRBV28,TRBD1,TRBJ2-4
CASSLGTGTGTNTEAFF,TGTGCCAGCAGCTTAGGTACCGGGACAGGGACGAACACTGAAGCTTTCTTT,once,TRBV7-9,TRBD1,TRBJ1-1
CASSVDSGPQETQYF,TGTGCCAGCAGCGTAGACAGCGGGCCTCAAGAGACCCAGTACTTC,-,TRBV9,-,TRBJ2-5
CAWSRTGADTQYF,TGTGCCTGGAGTCGGACAGGGGCAGATACGCAGTATTTT,-,TRBV30,TRBD1,TRBJ2-3
CASSILPGTGVLRQYF,TGTGCCAGTAGTATTTTACCCGGGACAGGGGTGCTCAGGCAGTACTTC,-,TRBV19,TRBD1,TRBJ2-7
CATRGSNEQYF,TGTGCCACCCGGGGGTCGAACGAGCAGTACTTC,-,TRBV15,-,TRBJ2-7